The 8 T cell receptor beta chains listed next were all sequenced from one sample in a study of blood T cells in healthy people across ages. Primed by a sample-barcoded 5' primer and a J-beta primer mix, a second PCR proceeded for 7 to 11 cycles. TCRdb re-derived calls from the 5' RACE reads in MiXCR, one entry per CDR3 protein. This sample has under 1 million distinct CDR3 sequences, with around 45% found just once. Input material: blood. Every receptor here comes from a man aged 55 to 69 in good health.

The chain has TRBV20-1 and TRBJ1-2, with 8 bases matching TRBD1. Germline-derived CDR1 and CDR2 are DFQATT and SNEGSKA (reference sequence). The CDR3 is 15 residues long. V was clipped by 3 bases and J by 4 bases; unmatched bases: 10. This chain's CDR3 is CSASFRQGASYGYTF. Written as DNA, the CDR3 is TGCAGTGCTAGCTTCCGGCAGGGGGCAAGCTATGGCTACACCTTC.

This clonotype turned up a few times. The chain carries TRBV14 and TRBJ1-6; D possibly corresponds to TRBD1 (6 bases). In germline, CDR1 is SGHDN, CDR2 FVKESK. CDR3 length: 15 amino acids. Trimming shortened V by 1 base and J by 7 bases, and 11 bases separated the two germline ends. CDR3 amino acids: CASSQVGTKNSPLHF. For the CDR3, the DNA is TGTGCCAGCAGCCAAGTTGGGACAAAGAATTCACCCCTCCACTTT.

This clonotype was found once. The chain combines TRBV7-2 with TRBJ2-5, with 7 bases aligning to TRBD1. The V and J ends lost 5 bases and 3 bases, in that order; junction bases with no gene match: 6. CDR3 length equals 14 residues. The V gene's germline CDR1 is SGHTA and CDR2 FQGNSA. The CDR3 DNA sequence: TGTGCCAGCAGCGCGACAGGGCAGAAAGAGACCCAGTACTTC. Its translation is CASSATGQKETQYF.

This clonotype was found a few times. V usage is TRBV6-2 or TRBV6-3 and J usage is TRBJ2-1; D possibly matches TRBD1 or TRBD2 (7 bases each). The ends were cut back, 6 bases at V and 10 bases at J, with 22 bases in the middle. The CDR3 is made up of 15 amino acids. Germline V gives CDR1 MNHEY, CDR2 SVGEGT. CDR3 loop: CASSAPGGGSSEQFF. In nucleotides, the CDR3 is TGTGCCAGCAGCGCCCCAGGGGGGGGCTCTTCCGAGCAGTTCTTC.

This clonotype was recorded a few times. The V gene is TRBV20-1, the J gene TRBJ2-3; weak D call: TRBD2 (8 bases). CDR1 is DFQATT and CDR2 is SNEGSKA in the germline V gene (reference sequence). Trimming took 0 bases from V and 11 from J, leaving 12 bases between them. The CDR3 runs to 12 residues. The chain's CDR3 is CSAREQGTRQYF. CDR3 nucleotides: TGCAGTGCTAGAGAACAGGGGACTAGGCAGTATTTT.

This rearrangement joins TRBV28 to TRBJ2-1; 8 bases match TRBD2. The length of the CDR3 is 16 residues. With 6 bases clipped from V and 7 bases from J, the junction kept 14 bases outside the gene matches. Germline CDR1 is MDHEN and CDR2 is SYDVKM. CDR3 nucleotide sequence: TGTGCCAGCAGAGACCCCGTAGCGGGGTTCAAGAATGAGCAGTTCTTC. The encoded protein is CASRDPVAGFKNEQFF.

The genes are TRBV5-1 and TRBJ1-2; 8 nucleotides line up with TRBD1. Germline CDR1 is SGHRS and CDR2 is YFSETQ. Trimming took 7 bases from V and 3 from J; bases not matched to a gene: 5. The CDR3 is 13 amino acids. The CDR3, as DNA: TGCGCCAGCCGGAAACAGGGGGACTATGGCTACACCTTC. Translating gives CASRKQGDYGYTF.

CDR3 in amino acids: CASSLEGRSTGELFF. The CDR3 DNA reads as TGTGCCAGCAGTTTAGAGGGGAGGAGCACCGGGGAGCTGTTTTTT. V gene TRBV12-3 or TRBV12-4 combines with J gene TRBJ2-2; perhaps TRBD2 as D (6 bases). Trimming took off 1 base at V and 4 bases at J, with 10 bases between the two ends. The CDR3 loop spans 15 amino acids.